Below, 5 T cell receptor beta chains from the same sample are listed, as sequenced in a study of blood T cell repertoires in COVID-19. Profiling relied on immunoSEQ multiplex PCR, and the TCRdb table lists in-frame clones only, not all of them. The sample has roughly 290,000 clones, roughly nine tenths seen once. Sequences were obtained from PBMCs or T cells enriched from blood (not recorded which). All receptors come from a woman in her 40s who had recovered from COVID-19.

The chain uses TRBV21-1 and TRBJ1-2. TRBV21-1 is a pseudogene locus. The CDR3 extends over 12 amino acids. CDR3 sequence (DNA): TGTGCCACCACAGCGGTTAACTATGGCTACACCTTC. It codes for CATTAVNYGYTF.

The J gene is TRBJ1-5, the V gene TRBV7-8; 9 nucleotides match TRBD1. In germline, CDR1 is SGHVS, CDR2 FQNEAQ. The CDR3 totals 15 residues. V lost 5 bases, J lost 4 bases, and 6 bases stayed unmatched. CDR3 loop: CASSPRTGVNQPQHF. CDR3 coding DNA: TGTGCCAGCAGCCCAAGGACAGGGGTTAATCAGCCCCAGCATTTT.

The chain couples TRBV5-1 to TRBJ1-1, with D possibly matching TRBD1 (5 bases). Germline CDR1 is SGHRS and CDR2 is YFSETQ. Deletions cut 1 base from V and 3 bases from J, with 7 bases between. The CDR3 spans 13 residues. The CDR3, as DNA: TGCGCCAGCAGCTTGCTGGGGCACACTGAAGCTTTCTTT. Its translation is CASSLLGHTEAFF.

With regard to this clone: The identical CDR3 is also encoded by other nucleotide sequences in the sample. The V gene is TRBV28, the J gene TRBJ1-5, with unresolved D. CDR3 length: 13 amino acids. From germline, CDR1 is MDHEN and CDR2 SYDVKM. Deletions cut 6 bases from V and 3 bases from J, with 9 bases between. CDR3 nucleotides: TGTGCCAGCAGGGGCCTGTCCAATCAGCCCCAGCATTTT. It is translated as CASRGLSNQPQHF.

The chain recombines TRBV13 with TRBJ2-1; D is unclear. This CDR3 has 12 amino acids. Germline CDR1 PRHDT, CDR2 FYEKMQ (reference sequence). Between the trimmed V and J ends, which lost 1 base and 6 bases, there was a span of 4 bases. The CDR3 protein is CASSLASNEQFF. DNA of the CDR3: TGTGCCAGCAGCTTAGCGAGCAATGAGCAGTTCTTC. The complete variable domain, with remaining parts taken from reference TRBV13 and TRBJ2-1, reads AAGVIQSPRHLIKEKRETATLKCYPIPRHDTVYWYQQGPGQDPQFLISFYEKMQSDKGSIPDRFSAQQFSDYHSELNMSSLELGDSALYFCASSLASNEQFFGPGTRLTVL.